This TCR beta chain was identified during a study of glioma-infiltrating T cells (dated by TCRdb to 2016 to 2018). The study in broad terms: Low-grade gliomas were represented by WHO grade II oligodendrogliomas or astrocytomas, and glioblastomas were represented by WHO grade IV tumors that were sampled at initial rather than recurrent diagnosis. Dexamethasone was administered to glioma patients for six or fewer days before surgery. Blood libraries targeted about 4- to 11-fold sequencing coverage of about 920,000 peripheral T cells. The study sequenced TCR alpha- and beta-chain repertoires from glioma tissue, from non-neoplastic brain tissue and from matched peripheral blood mononuclear cells. To measure divergence between tissue and blood T-cell populations, each tissue-infiltrating repertoire was compared with the peripheral blood repertoire of the same patient. Three low-grade glioma patients, several primary glioblastoma patients, and three non-glioma patients who contributed non-neoplastic brain tissue made up the paired cohort.

In the case of this clonotype: Its antigen target is currently unknown. Within one base of it there is no much larger clone, and no base qualities were kept.

The CDR3 sequence holds 13 residues, the cysteine and phenylalanine included. Left in the record is the CDR3 DNA by itself, 39 bases read in frame from the first base. For this chain, trimming is 6 bases at the V end and 2 bases at the J end, and the number of junction bases without a gene match is 4. According to the germline V gene (reference sequence), CDR1 reads DFQATT and CDR2 reads SNEGSKA. The iRepertoire nested amplicon-rescue multiplex PCR (arm-PCR) platform was used to amplify TCR alpha and beta CDR3 regions from RNA. The input for one-step reverse transcription and amplification was roughly 85-400 ng of tissue mRNA or PBMC total RNA. After bead purification, a secondary multiplex PCR added Illumina adapters, and libraries were gel-purified between 200 and 400 bp. The libraries contained internal 6-nucleotide barcodes that were used for demultiplexing. Sequencing of libraries was performed on an Illumina MiSeq with 2x220 or 2x250 nucleotide paired-end reads. In the source study's methods: Paired reads were merged using FLASH 1.2.11 and were aligned to the GRCh37 human genome using BWA-MEM, after which TRA and TRB reads were extracted. V and J assignment used an IMGT-derived reference of cassette sequences and CDR3 motifs that included pseudogenes. Reads were translated in three frames, and productive CDR3s were defined by a C…FGXG motif without stop codons. Clonotypes were defined as unique combinations of V-J cassette pair and CDR3 amino acid sequence. Hamming distance filtering was applied to reads, with thresholds set by the sequence error rate of each sample in mapped regions. Starting from the raw public reads, TCRdb applied fastp trimming at Q25, assembled clones with MiXCR and retained in-frame beta chains. Rows matching on CDR3 protein sequence are summarized as one entry with the most common DNA and genes. TCRdb's processing, not the study's, gives the V and J calls here. The sample table holds a few hundred thousand distinct CDR3 sequences, of which roughly two fifths were seen once. Around 11% of the sample comes from the top ten.

Study-wide conclusions, independent of this receptor: Very few CDR3 sequences were shared between tissue and blood, attributed to high CDR3 diversity and limited sampling. VJ-independent divergence between tissue and blood was below expectation in non-neoplastic patients but above expectation in all gliomas, especially low-grade gliomas. A signature set of shared blood CDR3 motifs marked patients with low tissue-blood divergence and was depleted in highly divergent patients. Small numbers underpinned the group comparisons: about eight glioblastoma patients, three low-grade glioma patients and three non-neoplastic patients.

Immediately after resection, surgical brain or tumor specimens were cryofrozen in liquid nitrogen, and peripheral blood cells were collected at the same time. What was sequenced was glioma tissue, nonneoplastic brain tissue, or PBMCs (not recorded which). The chain couples TRBV20-1 to TRBJ2-7, with TRBD2 matching 10 junction bases. The source is a human donor with low-grade glioma or glioblastoma, undergoing nonglioma brain surgery, or in good health (not recorded which). In nucleotides, the sequence is TGCAGTGCCGGGGGACTAGCGACCTACGAGCAGTACTTC. Translation gives CSAGGLATYEQYF.